This is a list of T cell receptor beta chains from one sample in a study of CXCR3-negative and CXCR3-positive naive CD8 T cells. Each CDR3 protein gets one entry in TCRdb, which reprocessed the 5' RACE reads and gives no DNA. The sample's table shows 150,000 to 170,000 distinct CDR3 sequences. Sample: naive CXCR3+ CD8+ T cells from blood. These receptors all come from a human donor in good health. Some clones in this sample may be carry-over from other donors' samples. Both conserved end residues are part of each CDR3. Each record gives: J gene, V gene, CDR3 protein.

>TRBJ2-1|TRBV7-9
CASSASGGLSYNEQFF
>TRBJ2-7|TRBV29-1
CSVTVPGPLGEQYF
>TRBJ2-5|TRBV29-1
CSVTGGELPYTNF
>TRBJ1-2|TRBV29-1
CSVESRDRGYGYTF
>TRBJ2-7|TRBV6-5
CASSYDLGDYEQYF
>TRBJ2-7|TRBV9
CASSPRPGEQYF
>TRBJ2-6|TRBV11-2
CASSLWGARSGANVLTF
>TRBJ1-1|TRBV29-1
CSVEEGSTEAFF
>TRBJ2-3|TRBV7-3
CASSLERGVSGDTDTQYF
>TRBJ1-2|TRBV21-1
CASSSGNGGHGYGYTF
>TRBJ2-7|TRBV7-2
CASSNGQVGYEQYF
>TRBJ1-5|TRBV7-9
CASGTDYQPQHF
>TRBJ1-4|TRBV7-9
CASSPTLGEKLFF
>TRBJ2-2|TRBV12-3/TRBV12-4
CASSFTSVGTGELFF
>TRBJ2-1|TRBV7-9
CASSLGGQGTNNEQFF
>TRBJ2-1|TRBV27
CASSPAPTGHNEQFF
>TRBJ2-1|TRBV3-1
CASSPWTSGGASQNEQFF
>TRBJ2-5|TRBV29-1
CSVVKAGVAQETQYF
>TRBJ2-2|TRBV30
CAWSVQGFDGELFF
>TRBJ2-1|TRBV7-9
CASSSGTVPDEQFF
>TRBJ2-7|TRBV29-1
CSVEGAGGTYEQYF
>TRBJ2-5|TRBV19
CASSGLAGGRVGETQYF
>TRBJ1-2|TRBV2
CASSEFGQGAVGYTF
>TRBJ2-7|TRBV7-8
CASSSLRTRPYEQYF
>TRBJ2-1|TRBV14
CASSQVRLAGGEQFF
>TRBJ1-5|TRBV3-1
CASSLGRVQPQHF
>TRBJ1-1|TRBV2
CASRGEPEAFF
>TRBJ2-7|TRBV6-2/TRBV6-3
CASSYSHEPTGSFYEQYF
>TRBJ2-1|TRBV12-3/TRBV12-4
CASSNDRDEQFF
>TRBJ2-3|TRBV4-1
CASSQDPAGTSTDTQYF
>TRBJ2-2|TRBV4-1
CASSQGPGNTGELFF